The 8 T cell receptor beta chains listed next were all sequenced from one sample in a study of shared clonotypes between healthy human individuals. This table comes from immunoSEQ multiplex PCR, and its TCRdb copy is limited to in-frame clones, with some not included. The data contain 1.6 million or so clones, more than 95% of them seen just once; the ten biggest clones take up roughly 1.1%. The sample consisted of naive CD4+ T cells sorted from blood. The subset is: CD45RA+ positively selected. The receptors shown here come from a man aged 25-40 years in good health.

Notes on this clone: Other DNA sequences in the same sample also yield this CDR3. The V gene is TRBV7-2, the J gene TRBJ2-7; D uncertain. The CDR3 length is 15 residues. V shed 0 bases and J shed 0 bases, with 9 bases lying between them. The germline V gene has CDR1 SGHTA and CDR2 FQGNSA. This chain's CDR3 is CASSLALGSSYEQYF. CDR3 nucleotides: TGTGCCAGCAGCTTAGCTCTCGGAAGCTCCTACGAGCAGTACTTC.

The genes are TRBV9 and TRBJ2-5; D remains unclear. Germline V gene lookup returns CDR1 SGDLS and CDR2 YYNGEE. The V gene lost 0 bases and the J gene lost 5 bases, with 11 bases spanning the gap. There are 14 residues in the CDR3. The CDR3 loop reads CASSVEVGRETQYF. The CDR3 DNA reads TGTGCCAGCAGCGTAGAAGTGGGCCGGGAGACCCAGTACTTC.

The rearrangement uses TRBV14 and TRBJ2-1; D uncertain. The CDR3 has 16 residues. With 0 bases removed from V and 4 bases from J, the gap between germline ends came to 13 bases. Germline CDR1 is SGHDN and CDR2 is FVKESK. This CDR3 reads CASSQDRRPLYNEQFF. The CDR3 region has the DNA TGTGCCAGCAGCCAAGATCGTCGACCTCTATACAATGAGCAGTTCTTC.

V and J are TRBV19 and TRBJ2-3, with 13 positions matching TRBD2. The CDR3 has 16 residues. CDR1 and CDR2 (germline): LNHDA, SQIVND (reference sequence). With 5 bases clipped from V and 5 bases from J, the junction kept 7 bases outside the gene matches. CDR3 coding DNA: TGTGCCAGTAGTGTACTAGCGGGAGGGCCGGTAGATACGCAGTATTTT. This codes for CASSVLAGGPVDTQYF.

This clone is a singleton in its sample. CDR3 coding DNA: TGCAGCGTTGTAGTTGATCTTCTTACCTACGAGCAGTACTTC. It codes for CSVVVDLLTYEQYF. The J gene is TRBJ2-7, the V gene TRBV29-1; D is ambiguous. CDR3 size: 14 residues. Germline-derived CDR1 and CDR2 are SQVTM and ANQGSEA. The V and J ends lost 4 bases and 2 bases respectively, with 15 bases between them.

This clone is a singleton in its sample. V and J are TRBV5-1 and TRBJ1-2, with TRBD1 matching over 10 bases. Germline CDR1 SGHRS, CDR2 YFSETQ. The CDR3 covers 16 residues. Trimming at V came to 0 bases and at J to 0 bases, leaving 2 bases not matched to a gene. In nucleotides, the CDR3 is TGCGCCAGCAGCTTGGGACAGGGGGCAACTAACTATGGCTACACCTTC. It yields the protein CASSLGQGATNYGYTF.

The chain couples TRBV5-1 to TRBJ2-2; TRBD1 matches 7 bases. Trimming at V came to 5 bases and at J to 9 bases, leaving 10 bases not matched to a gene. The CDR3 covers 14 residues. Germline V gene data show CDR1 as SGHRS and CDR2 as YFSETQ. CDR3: CASSQTGNGRELFF. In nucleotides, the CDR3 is TGCGCCAGCAGTCAGACAGGGAACGGGAGGGAGCTGTTTTTT.

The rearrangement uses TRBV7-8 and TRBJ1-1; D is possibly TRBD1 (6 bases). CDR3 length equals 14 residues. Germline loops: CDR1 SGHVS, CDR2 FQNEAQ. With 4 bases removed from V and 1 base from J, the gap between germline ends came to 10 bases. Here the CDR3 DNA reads TGTGCCAGCAGCTCCCCCAGGGGGAACACTGAAGCTTTCTTT. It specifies CASSSPRGNTEAFF.